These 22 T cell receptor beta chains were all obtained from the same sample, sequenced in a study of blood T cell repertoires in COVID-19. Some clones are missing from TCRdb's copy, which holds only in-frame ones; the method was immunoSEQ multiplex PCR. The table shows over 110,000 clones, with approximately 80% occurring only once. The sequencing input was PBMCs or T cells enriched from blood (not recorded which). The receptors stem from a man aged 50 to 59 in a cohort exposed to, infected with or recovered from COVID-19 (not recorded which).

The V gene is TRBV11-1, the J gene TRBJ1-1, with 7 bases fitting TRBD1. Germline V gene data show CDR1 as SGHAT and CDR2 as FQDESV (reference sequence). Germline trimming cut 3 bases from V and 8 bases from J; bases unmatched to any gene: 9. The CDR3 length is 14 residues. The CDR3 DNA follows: TGTGCCAGCAGCTTGTACACCGGGACAGCCGAAGCTTTCTTT. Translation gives CASSLYTGTAEAFF.

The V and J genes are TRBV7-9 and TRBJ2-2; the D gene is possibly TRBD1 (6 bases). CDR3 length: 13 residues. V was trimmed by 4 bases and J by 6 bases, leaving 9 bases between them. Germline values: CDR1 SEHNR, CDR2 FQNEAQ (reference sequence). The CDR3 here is CASSSRGAGELFF. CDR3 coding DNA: TGTGCCAGCAGCTCCAGGGGCGCCGGGGAGCTGTTTTTT.

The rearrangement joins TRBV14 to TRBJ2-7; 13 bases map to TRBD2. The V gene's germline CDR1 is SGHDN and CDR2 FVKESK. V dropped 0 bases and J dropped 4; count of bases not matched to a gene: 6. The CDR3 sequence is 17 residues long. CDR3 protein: CASSQDPRTSGSYEQYF. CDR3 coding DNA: TGTGCCAGCAGCCAAGATCCCCGGACTAGCGGGAGTTACGAGCAGTACTTC.

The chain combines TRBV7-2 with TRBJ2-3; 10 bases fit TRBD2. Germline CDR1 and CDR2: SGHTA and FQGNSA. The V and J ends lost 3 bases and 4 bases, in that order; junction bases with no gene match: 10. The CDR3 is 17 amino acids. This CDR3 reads CASSFGLAGAGPDTQYF. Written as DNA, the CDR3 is TGTGCCAGCAGCTTTGGTCTAGCGGGAGCGGGCCCAGATACGCAGTATTTT.

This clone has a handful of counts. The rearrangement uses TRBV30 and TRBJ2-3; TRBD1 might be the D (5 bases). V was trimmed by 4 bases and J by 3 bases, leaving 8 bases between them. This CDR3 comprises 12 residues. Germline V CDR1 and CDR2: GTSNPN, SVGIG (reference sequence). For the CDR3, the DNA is TGTGCCTGGACAGGGTTTACAGATACGCAGTATTTT. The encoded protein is CAWTGFTDTQYF.

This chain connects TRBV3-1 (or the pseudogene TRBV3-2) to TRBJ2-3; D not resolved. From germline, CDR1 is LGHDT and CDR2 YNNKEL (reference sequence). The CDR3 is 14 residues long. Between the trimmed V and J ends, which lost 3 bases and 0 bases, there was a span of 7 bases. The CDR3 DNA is TGTGCCAGCAGCCACCTCGGGAGCACAGATACGCAGTATTTT. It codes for CASSHLGSTDTQYF.

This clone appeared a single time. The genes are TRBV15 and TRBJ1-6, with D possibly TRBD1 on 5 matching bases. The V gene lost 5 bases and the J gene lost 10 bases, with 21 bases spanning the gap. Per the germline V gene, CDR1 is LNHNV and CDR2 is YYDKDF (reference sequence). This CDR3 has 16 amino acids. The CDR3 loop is CATSGQPGRAGSPLHF. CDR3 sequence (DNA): TGTGCCACCAGCGGACAACCGGGCCGAGCGGGATCACCCCTCCACTTT.

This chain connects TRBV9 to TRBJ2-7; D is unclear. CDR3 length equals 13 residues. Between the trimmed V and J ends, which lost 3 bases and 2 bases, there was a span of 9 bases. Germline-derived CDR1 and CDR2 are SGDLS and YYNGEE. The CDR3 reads CASSAPNTYEQYF. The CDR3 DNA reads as TGTGCCAGCAGCGCCCCTAATACCTACGAGCAGTACTTC.

In DNA, the CDR3 is TGCGCCAGCAGCCATAACCCGGTGGATACGCAGTATTTT. This codes for CASSHNPVDTQYF. This chain uses TRBV4-1 with TRBJ2-3; D unclear. CDR3 length: 13 residues. Germline-derived CDR1 and CDR2 are MGHRA and YSYEKL. V dropped 3 bases and J dropped 6 bases, with 10 bases sitting between them.

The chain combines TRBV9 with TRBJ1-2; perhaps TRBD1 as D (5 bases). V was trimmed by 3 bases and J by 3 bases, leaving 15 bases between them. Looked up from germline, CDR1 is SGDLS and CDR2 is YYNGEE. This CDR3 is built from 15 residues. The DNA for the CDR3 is TGTGCCAGCAGCGAGGCCGACAGATCCTACTATGGCTACACCTTC. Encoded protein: CASSEADRSYYGYTF.

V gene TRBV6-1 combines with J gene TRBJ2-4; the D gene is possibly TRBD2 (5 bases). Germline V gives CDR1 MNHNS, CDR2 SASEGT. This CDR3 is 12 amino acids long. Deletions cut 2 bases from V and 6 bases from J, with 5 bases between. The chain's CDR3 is CASSETRNIQYF. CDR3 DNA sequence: TGTGCCAGCAGTGAAACTAGAAACATTCAGTACTTC.

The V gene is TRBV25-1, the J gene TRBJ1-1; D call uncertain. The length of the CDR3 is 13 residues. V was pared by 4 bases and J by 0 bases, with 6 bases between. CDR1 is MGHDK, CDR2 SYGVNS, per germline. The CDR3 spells CASSALVNTEAFF. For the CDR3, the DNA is TGTGCCAGCAGTGCACTGGTGAACACTGAAGCTTTCTTT.

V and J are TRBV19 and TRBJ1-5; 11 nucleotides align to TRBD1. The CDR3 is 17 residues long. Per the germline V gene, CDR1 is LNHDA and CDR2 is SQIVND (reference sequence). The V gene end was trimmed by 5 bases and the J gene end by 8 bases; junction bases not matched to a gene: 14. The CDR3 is CASSPHSGTGGREPQHF. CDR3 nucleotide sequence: TGTGCCAGTAGTCCGCATTCCGGGACAGGGGGTAGGGAGCCCCAGCATTTT.

CDR3 nucleotide sequence: TGTGCCAGCAGCGGAGGGGGCGGGGTCCACTACAATGAGCAGTTCTTC. It encodes CASSGGGGVHYNEQFF. The rearrangement links TRBV5-4 to TRBJ2-1; D may be TRBD1 (7 bases). The V end was cut by 4 bases, the J end by 3 bases, with 17 bases between. CDR1 and CDR2 from the germline V gene are SGHNT and YYREEE (reference sequence). The CDR3 is 16 amino acids.

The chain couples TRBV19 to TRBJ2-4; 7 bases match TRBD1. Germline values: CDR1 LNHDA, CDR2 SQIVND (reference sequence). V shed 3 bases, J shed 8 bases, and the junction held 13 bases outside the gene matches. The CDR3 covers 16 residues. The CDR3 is CASSILTGTQGDIQYF. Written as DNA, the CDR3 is TGTGCCAGTAGTATTCTTACGGGGACGCAGGGGGACATTCAGTACTTC.

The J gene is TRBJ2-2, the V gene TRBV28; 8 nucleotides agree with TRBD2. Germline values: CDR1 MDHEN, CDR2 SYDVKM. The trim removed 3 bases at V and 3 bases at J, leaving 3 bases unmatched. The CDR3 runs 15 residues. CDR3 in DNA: TGTGCCAGCAGTTTGGGACTAGAGGACACCGGGGAGCTGTTTTTT. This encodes CASSLGLEDTGELFF.

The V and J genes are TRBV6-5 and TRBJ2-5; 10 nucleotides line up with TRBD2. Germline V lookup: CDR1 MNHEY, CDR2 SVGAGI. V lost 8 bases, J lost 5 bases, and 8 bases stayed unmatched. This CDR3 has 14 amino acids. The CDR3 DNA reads TGTGCCAGCCGCGAGCGGGGGGGCTGGGAGACCCAGTACTTC. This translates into CASRERGGWETQYF.

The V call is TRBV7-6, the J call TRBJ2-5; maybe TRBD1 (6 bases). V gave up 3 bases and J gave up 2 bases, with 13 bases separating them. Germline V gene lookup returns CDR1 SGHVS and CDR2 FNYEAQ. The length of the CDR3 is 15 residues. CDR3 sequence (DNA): TGTGCCAGCAGCTTCACAGGGCCTCAACAAGAGACCCAGTACTTC. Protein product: CASSFTGPQQETQYF. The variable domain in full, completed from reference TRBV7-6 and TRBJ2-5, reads GAGVSQSPRYKVTKRGQDVALRCDPISGHVSLYWYRQALGQGPEFLTYFNYEAQQDKSGLPNDRFSAERPEGSISTLTIQRTEQRDSAMYRCASSFTGPQQETQYFGPGTRLLVL.

CDR3 coding DNA: TGTGCCAGCACCCCGAGGGTACAGCCCCAGCATTTT. It translates to CASTPRVQPQHF. The genes are TRBV5-8 and TRBJ1-5; D unresolved. The CDR3 is 12 amino acids. Germline V gene sequence: CDR1 SGHTS, CDR2 YDEGEE. Trimming stripped 6 bases from V and 7 bases from J, with 11 bases between.

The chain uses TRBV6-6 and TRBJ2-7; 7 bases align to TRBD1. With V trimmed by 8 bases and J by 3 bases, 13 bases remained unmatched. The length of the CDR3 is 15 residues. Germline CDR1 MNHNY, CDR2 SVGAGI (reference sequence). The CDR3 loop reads CASSSPKGADYEQYF. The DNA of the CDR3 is TGTGCCAGCTCATCCCCGAAGGGGGCTGACTACGAGCAGTACTTC.

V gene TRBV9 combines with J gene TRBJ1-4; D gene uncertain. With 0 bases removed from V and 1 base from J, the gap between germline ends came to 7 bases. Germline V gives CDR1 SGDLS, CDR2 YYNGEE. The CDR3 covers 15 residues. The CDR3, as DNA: TGTGCCAGCAGCGTAGGAGGAGTAACTAATGAAAAACTGTTTTTT. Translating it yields CASSVGGVTNEKLFF.

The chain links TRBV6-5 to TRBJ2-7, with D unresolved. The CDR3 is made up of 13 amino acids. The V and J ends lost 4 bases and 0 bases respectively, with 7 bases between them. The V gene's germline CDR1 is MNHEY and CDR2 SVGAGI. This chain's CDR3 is CASSLTGSYEQYF. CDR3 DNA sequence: TGTGCCAGCAGTTTAACTGGCTCCTACGAGCAGTACTTC.